Each of the 21 T cell receptor beta chains below was sequenced from the same sample in a study of cytomegalovirus exposure and HLA in healthy donors (dated by TCRdb to the late 2010s). Library construction relied on the immunoSEQ multiplex PCR assay. What TCRdb holds here is the immuneACCESS table cut down to in-frame rearrangements. Part of the clones is not present; checked against another copy, under half of the missing clones reflect an unresolved V gene, and the others are unexplained. The sample table shows under 140,000 clones, and roughly 90% are seen once. Over 1.3% of the sample belongs to the ten largest clones. The specimen sequenced was PBMCs. Receptor source: a woman aged 25-40 years in good health and CMV-seropositive.

This clone was seen just once. The genes are TRBV5-1 and TRBJ1-1, with TRBD1 identical over 9 bases. The germline V gene has CDR1 SGHRS and CDR2 YFSETQ. This CDR3 region has 16 residues. V shed 0 bases, J shed 1 base, and the junction held 4 bases outside the gene matches. In DNA form, the CDR3 reads TGCGCCAGCAGCTTGGGACAGGGGGACCAGAACACTGAAGCTTTCTTT. Protein: CASSLGQGDQNTEAFF.

The chain joins TRBV2 to TRBJ2-7, with 8 bases identical to TRBD1. The CDR3 has 12 amino acids. Germline assignment: CDR1 SNHLY and CDR2 FYNNEI. After removal of 7 bases from V and 6 bases from J, the junction contained 5 bases not matched to a gene. CDR3 in amino acids: CASNSDRAEQYF. The CDR3 DNA sequence: TGTGCCAGCAACTCGGACAGGGCCGAGCAGTACTTC. The entire variable domain, with the rest obtained from reference TRBV2 and TRBJ2-7, is as follows: EPEVTQTPSHQVTQMGQEVILRCVPISNHLYFYWYRQILGQKVEFLVSFYNNEISEKSEIFDDQFSVERPDGSNFTLKIRSTKLEDSAMYFCASNSDRAEQYFGPGTRLTVT.

This clone appeared once. The chain carries TRBV10-1 and TRBJ2-5, with D perhaps TRBD2 (5 bases). Per germline, CDR1 WNHNN and CDR2 SYGVQD (reference sequence). This CDR3 is built from 15 residues. V lost 0 bases to trimming and J lost 3 bases, with 11 bases between them. DNA for the CDR3: TGCGCCAGCAGTGAGTCAAGCGGATTTGAAGAGACCCAGTACTTC. It codes for CASSESSGFEETQYF.

This chain uses TRBV5-6 with TRBJ2-2; TRBD1 matches at 7 bases. In germline, CDR1 is SGHDT, CDR2 YYEEEE. J gave up 4 bases and V 4 bases, and 7 bases lay outside the gene matches. The CDR3 has 15 residues. Here the CDR3 DNA reads TGTGCCAGCAGCGAGACAGGGTTACGCACCGGGGAGCTGTTTTTT. This translates into CASSETGLRTGELFF.

The rearrangement joins TRBV12-5 to TRBJ1-4, with D perhaps TRBD1 (6 bases). The ends were cut back, 5 bases at V and 0 bases at J, with 16 bases in the middle. The CDR3 consists of 17 residues. Germline assignment: CDR1 LGHNT and CDR2 FRNRAP. CDR3 sequence reads: CASGEGRQAATNEKLFF. In DNA form, the CDR3 reads TGTGCTAGTGGTGAGGGAAGACAGGCTGCAACTAATGAAAAACTGTTTTTT.

This chain uses TRBV11-1 with TRBJ2-7; D is ambiguous. The V end lost 0 bases, the J end lost 4 bases, and 10 bases lay between the germline ends. Germline assignment: CDR1 SGHAT and CDR2 FQDESV (reference sequence). This CDR3 spans 14 amino acids. CDR3 amino acids: CASSLAARNYEQYF. In DNA form, the CDR3 reads TGTGCCAGCAGCTTAGCAGCGCGGAATTACGAGCAGTACTTC.

CDR3 sequence reads: CASSRDLAGVGSGANVLTF. The CDR3 DNA sequence: TGTGCCAGCAGCCGAGACTTAGCGGGAGTGGGGTCTGGGGCCAACGTCCTGACTTTC. The rearrangement links TRBV9 to TRBJ2-6; 9 bases line up with TRBD2. The germline V gene has CDR1 SGDLS and CDR2 YYNGEE. This CDR3 has 19 residues. J was trimmed by 1 base and V by 4 bases; bases with no gene match: 12.

For the CDR3, the DNA is TGTGCCAGCAGTCAAAGGACTAGCGGGAGAGGGACAGATACGCAGTATTTT. It specifies CASSQRTSGRGTDTQYF. This chain joins TRBV28 and TRBJ2-3; 13 bases fit TRBD2. V shed 5 bases and J 3 bases; nucleotides not matched to a gene: 8. The CDR3 is 17 residues long. Germline-derived CDR1 and CDR2 are MDHEN and SYDVKM.

The chain employs TRBV5-1 and TRBJ2-6; D perhaps matches TRBD2 (6 bases). CDR1 SGHRS and CDR2 YFSETQ come from the germline V gene. This CDR3 contains 18 residues. Between the trimmed V and J ends, which lost 3 bases and 0 bases, there was a span of 16 bases. CDR3 sequence reads: CASSSPTSQLSGANVLTF. In DNA, the CDR3 is TGCGCCAGCAGCTCCCCGACTAGTCAACTCTCTGGGGCCAACGTCCTGACTTTC.

The gene calls are TRBV29-1 and TRBJ1-2, with D perhaps TRBD1 (6 bases). V was cut by 5 bases and J by 4 bases, with 11 bases left in between. The CDR3 runs 12 residues. Germline V gives CDR1 SQVTM, CDR2 ANQGSEA. DNA for the CDR3: TGCAGCGTTCCAGACAGGACCTATGGCTACACCTTC. It encodes CSVPDRTYGYTF.

The CDR3 bases are TGTGCCAGCAGCGGGGGAGGGGATACGCAGTATTTT. This codes for CASSGGGDTQYF. This rearrangement joins TRBV9 to TRBJ2-3; 7 positions match TRBD2. With 3 bases clipped from V and 6 bases from J, the junction kept 1 base outside the gene matches. CDR3 length equals 12 residues. Germline V gives CDR1 SGDLS, CDR2 YYNGEE.

This clone appeared a single time. V gene TRBV9 combines with J gene TRBJ1-2; D not certain. From germline, CDR1 is SGDLS and CDR2 YYNGEE. CDR3 length equals 15 residues. Trimming stripped 4 bases from V and 5 bases from J, with 18 bases between. Written as DNA, the CDR3 is TGTGCCAGCAGCCCCCGCACCCGTCCGAGATATGGCTACACCTTC. This translates into CASSPRTRPRYGYTF. The full variable domain, with the rest looked up from reference TRBV9 and TRBJ1-2, is DSGVTQTPKHLITATGQRVTLRCSPRSGDLSVYWYQQSLDQGLQFLIQYYNGEERAKGNILERFSAQQFPDLHSELNLSSLELGDSALYFCASSPRTRPRYGYTFGSGTRLTVV.

V and J are TRBV28 and TRBJ1-2; maybe TRBD1 (5 bases). V lost 4 bases to trimming and J lost 4 bases, with 10 bases between them. CDR1 is MDHEN and CDR2 is SYDVKM in the germline V gene. This CDR3 contains 13 residues. Written as DNA, the CDR3 is TGTGCCAGCAGTTCGCAGGGCATCTATGGCTACACCTTC. Translation gives CASSSQGIYGYTF.

This clone was detected a few times. This chain joins TRBV7-3 and TRBJ2-7, with D maybe TRBD2 (6 bases). V was clipped by 7 bases and J by 5 bases, with 15 bases between them. Germline loops: CDR1 SGHTA, CDR2 FQGTGA. The CDR3 is made up of 13 amino acids. The CDR3 loop reads CASIGGDLNEQYF. The DNA of the CDR3 is TGTGCCAGCATAGGCGGGGACTTGAACGAGCAGTACTTC.

Concerning this clone: Within the sample, other DNA sequences also encode this same CDR3. V usage is TRBV5-1 and J usage is TRBJ1-1; a possible D gene is TRBD1 (6 bases). V was cut by 0 bases and J by 7 bases, with 10 bases left in between. This CDR3 contains 13 residues. Germline values: CDR1 SGHRS, CDR2 YFSETQ. CDR3 DNA sequence: TGCGCCAGCAGCTTGGCCGACAGGCTTGAAGCTTTCTTT. It is translated as CASSLADRLEAFF.

V is TRBV7-9 and J is TRBJ2-4, with 7 bases identical to TRBD2. CDR1 is SEHNR, CDR2 FQNEAQ, per germline (reference sequence). The CDR3 is 14 residues long. With 4 bases clipped from V and 7 bases from J, the junction kept 7 bases outside the gene matches. The CDR3 region is CASSSLRDYNIQYF. The CDR3 DNA reads TGTGCCAGCAGCTCGCTCCGGGACTACAACATTCAGTACTTC.

The V call is TRBV7-9, the J call TRBJ2-5, with D possibly TRBD1 on 5 matching bases. Germline CDR1 is SEHNR and CDR2 is FQNEAQ (reference sequence). CDR3 length equals 15 residues. The V end was cut by 6 bases, the J end by 2 bases, with 16 bases between. The CDR3 DNA follows: TGTGCCAGCAGACAACCAGGTCAGGGTCAAGAGACCCAGTACTTC. It is translated as CASRQPGQGQETQYF. The whole variable domain, remainder taken from reference TRBV7-9 and TRBJ2-5, is DTGVSQNPRHKITKRGQNVTFRCDPISEHNRLYWYRQTLGQGPEFLTYFQNEAQLEKSRLLSDRFSAERPKGSFSTLEIQRTEQGDSAMYLCASRQPGQGQETQYFGPGTRLLVL.

This clone has just a few counts. The DNA of the CDR3 is TGCGCCAGCAGTGAGTCGACTAGCGGGGGATACAATGAGCAGTTCTTC. Protein: CASSESTSGGYNEQFF. This sequence joins TRBV10-1 and TRBJ2-1; 12 bases line up with TRBD2. V shed 0 bases, J shed 4 bases, and the junction held 1 base outside the gene matches. CDR1 is WNHNN, CDR2 SYGVQD, per germline (reference sequence). This CDR3 comprises 16 residues.

This chain uses TRBV30 with TRBJ1-5; D is unresolved. This CDR3 spans 14 amino acids. V was shortened by 2 bases and J by 1 base, with 9 bases between the two germline ends. The germline CDR1 and CDR2 sequences are GTSNPN and SVGIG (reference sequence). The CDR3 DNA is TGTGCCTGGAGTCCTGGGAGAAGCAATCAGCCCCAGCATTTT. It encodes CAWSPGRSNQPQHF.

The rearrangement uses TRBV30 and TRBJ2-7; D possibly corresponds to TRBD1 (6 bases). The CDR3 contains 13 residues. CDR1 is GTSNPN, CDR2 SVGIG, per germline (reference sequence). Trimming removed 3 bases at V and 0 bases at J, with 9 bases between. The CDR3 region is CAWSAGDSYEQYF. The CDR3 DNA reads TGTGCCTGGAGCGCAGGGGACTCCTACGAGCAGTACTTC.

This clone was observed a few times. The CDR3 sequence: CASSGGYNQPQHF. For the CDR3, the DNA is TGTGCCAGCAGTGGGGGGTATAATCAGCCCCAGCATTTT. This chain connects TRBV27 to TRBJ1-5; D might be TRBD1 (5 bases). V was clipped by 5 bases and J by 4 bases, with 9 bases between them. There are 13 residues in the CDR3. Germline values: CDR1 MNHEY, CDR2 SMNVEV (reference sequence).